Included here is one TCR beta chain sequence, with context. Its target antigen remains unknown. One base away there is no much larger clone; base qualities are not given. This sample was included in a study of blood T cell repertoires in COVID-19 (dated by TCRdb to the early 2020s). With respect to the entire study: Collaborator samples came from the United States, Italy and Spain and covered acute and convalescent phases of COVID-19. Deeply sampled blood TCRbeta repertoires from subjects exposed to, actively infected with, or recovered from COVID-19 were included in the dataset. The samples were drawn from the first 160 participants of the ongoing ImmuneRACE study and from 1,200 or so subjects provided by 6 global collaborators. The prospective study material was composed of cDNA or gDNA derived from T cells, B-cell-depleted T cells, or PBMCs. The sample metadata nearly always contained a de-identified subject ID, COVID-19 status, age in years and sex. Where available, HLA class I and class II types were taken from metadata supplied by the sample provider and were not determined by assay-based typing. A freely available public database, intended as a resource for researchers studying the immune response to SARS-CoV-2, is where the repertoires were released. Results and caveats for the whole study, not just this receptor: Clinical and demographic metadata were provided uncurated, with the amount varying by source and participant.

TCRbeta CDR3 regions were amplified from genomic DNA using the immunoSEQ Assay, a bias-controlled multiplex PCR. As for the authors' bioinformatics: The number of nucleated cells in each sample was estimated by amplification of reference gene primers within the assay. To quantify the absolute abundance of each unique TCRbeta CDR3 rearrangement, sequence reads were collapsed and filtered. Productive Simpson clonality was computed per sample as the square root of Simpson's diversity index over productive rearrangements. The immuneACCESS repertoire file appears here via TCRdb, limited to in-frame rearrangements. These files lack a portion of the clones; in checked studies, under half of the deficit traces to unresolved V genes, and the cause of the others is not known. The V and J calls and clone size were taken over from that table, and D and trimming were inferred from the DNA. The sample data list a few hundred thousand clones, and nearly 90% of these were observed just once. In total, the top ten clones hold 2.1% of the sample.

One collaborating source in Seattle enrolled patients during active infection and followed them longitudinally through the course of disease. The collaborating institutions used their own protocols to collect whole blood in K2EDTA tubes. For TCRbeta analysis, collaborators shipped samples as frozen whole blood, isolated PBMCs, or DNA extracted from either of those sample types. Trimmed from V: 5 bases; trimmed from J: 2 bases; junction bases lacking a gene match: 6. Reading from cysteine to phenylalanine, the CDR3 counts 15 amino acids. This entry keeps only the CDR3 DNA: 45 bases, framed from base 1. Via the germline V gene (reference sequence), CDR1 is PRHDT and CDR2 FYEKMQ.

The chain links TRBV13 with TRBJ2-3; a stretch of 8 junction bases matches TRBD2. The sequenced sample consisted of peripheral blood. This sequence was found in a woman aged 60-75 years with COVID-19, enrolled during active disease. The nucleotides read TGTGCCAGCAGCCGGGGGGGGGCTGACACAGATACGCAGTATTTT. This is translated as CASSRGGADTDTQYF. The CDR3 plus the reference TRBV13 and TRBJ2-3 genes for the other parts give the full variable domain: AAGVIQSPRHLIKEKRETATLKCYPIPRHDTVYWYQQGPGQDPQFLISFYEKMQSDKGSIPDRFSAQQFSDYHSELNMSSLELGDSALYFCASSRGGADTDTQYFGPGTRLTVL.